The 6 T cell receptor beta chains below all came from one sample that was sequenced in a study of T cells in narcolepsy. Sequencing was performed with immunoSEQ multiplex PCR; in TCRdb, only in-frame clones are kept and a portion is missing. Of roughly 3,100 clones listed, about 62% are singletons. The sequenced material came from CD45RA- memory CD8+ T cells from PBMCs. All receptors come from a human donor with narcolepsy.

The chain uses TRBV2 and TRBJ2-4; D ambiguous. Trimming took off 6 bases at V and 2 bases at J, with 14 bases between the two ends. This CDR3 has 15 amino acids. Germline CDR1 reads SNHLY; CDR2 reads FYNNEI. CDR3 bases: TGTGCCAGCAGAGACGCCCAGGTTTCCAAAAACATTCAGTACTTC. Protein product: CASRDAQVSKNIQYF. Variable domain in full (rest from reference TRBV2 and TRBJ2-4): EPEVTQTPSHQVTQMGQEVILRCVPISNHLYFYWYRQILGQKVEFLVSFYNNEISEKSEIFDDQFSVERPDGSNFTLKIRSTKLEDSAMYFCASRDAQVSKNIQYFGAGTRLSVL.

This chain connects TRBV2 to TRBJ1-1, with unresolved D. Between the trimmed V and J ends, which lost 4 bases and 5 bases, there was a span of 11 bases. This CDR3 contains 13 residues. Looked up from germline, CDR1 is SNHLY and CDR2 is FYNNEI. The CDR3 DNA follows: TGTGCCAGCAGTGCATATGTCGGGACTGAAGCTTTCTTT. It is translated as CASSAYVGTEAFF.

In this sample, this clone turned up once. The chain joins TRBV20-1 to TRBJ1-1; D remains ambiguous. Trimming took off 3 bases at V and 12 bases at J, with 8 bases between the two ends. The CDR3 spans 9 residues. In germline, CDR1 is DFQATT, CDR2 SNEGSKA (reference sequence). In DNA, the CDR3 is TGCAGTGCTAGGGAGGTAACTTTCTTT. This gives the protein CSAREVTFF.

The chain links TRBV4-2 to TRBJ1-2; D uncertain. CDR3 length: 14 residues. Trimming removed 0 bases from V and 7 bases from J, with 12 bases in between. Looked up from germline, CDR1 is LGHNA and CDR2 is YNFKEQ. The CDR3 loop is CASSQDREISGYTF. The CDR3 DNA reads as TGTGCCAGCAGCCAAGACCGGGAGATAAGTGGCTACACCTTC.

The sample holds a few counts of this clone. The V call is TRBV7-7, the J call TRBJ2-5; TRBD1 matches at 7 bases. Unmatched junction bases numbered 8, after V lost 6 bases and J lost 7 bases. This CDR3 is built from 13 residues. Germline CDR1 SSHAT, CDR2 FNYEAQ (reference sequence). In DNA, the CDR3 is TGTGCCAGCAGAGAGGGGGCTCAGAGGACCCAGTACTTC. It translates to CASREGAQRTQYF.

This chain links TRBV4-3 with TRBJ2-7; D remains unclear. Looked up from germline, CDR1 is LGHNA and CDR2 is YSLEER. V lost 1 base, J lost 2 bases, and 6 bases lay in between. The CDR3 is made up of 13 amino acids. Here the CDR3 DNA reads TGCGCCAGCAGCCAAGCTTTTACCTACGAGCAGTACTTC. Protein product: CASSQAFTYEQYF.